The next 15 T cell receptor beta chains were all read from a single sample in a study of neoadjuvant anti-PD-1 for oral cavity cancer. Libraries were prepared by immunoSEQ multiplex PCR; TCRdb keeps only in-frame clonotypes and omits some of them. The sample has about 15,000 clones, roughly 68% seen once. Sequencing used PBMCs, obtained before nivolumab (anti-PD-1) treatment. These receptors were taken from a person aged 35-79 years with oral cavity squamous cell carcinoma.

This clone was seen a few times. The chain has TRBV2 and TRBJ1-3; D uncertain. The CDR3 is 15 amino acids. The germline V gene encodes CDR1 SNHLY and CDR2 FYNNEI. V lost 1 base and J 0 bases, leaving 7 bases between the germline ends. The DNA for the CDR3 is TGTGCCAGCAGTGAAGTCGTCAGCTCTGGAAACACCATATATTTT. It codes for CASSEVVSSGNTIYF.

This clone was seen a handful of times. The rearrangement joins TRBV7-9 to TRBJ1-1, with D unresolved. The CDR3 covers 14 residues. CDR1 is SEHNR and CDR2 is FQNEAQ in the germline V gene (reference sequence). Trimming stripped 4 bases from V and 2 bases from J, with 11 bases between. The CDR3 nucleotides are TGTGCCAGCAGCTACCCTCAGCGAAACACTGAAGCTTTCTTT. Translation gives CASSYPQRNTEAFF.

The sample holds a few counts of this clone. An end of the junction differs from the germline gene, which may be a read error. V gene TRBV14 combines with J gene TRBJ1-1; D uncertain. CDR3 length: 12 amino acids. CDR1 and CDR2 (germline): SGHDN, FVKESK. The CDR3 nucleotides read TGTGCTAGCAGTGCGGGTAACACTGAAGCTTTCTTT. This sequence encodes CASSAGNTEAFF.

V usage is TRBV2 and J usage is TRBJ1-5; D is undetermined. This CDR3 has 12 amino acids. V shed 2 bases and J shed 10 bases, with 9 bases lying between them. Germline-derived CDR1 and CDR2 are SNHLY and FYNNEI. The DNA of the CDR3 is TGTGCCAGCAGTGAATTGGGAGCACCCCAGCATTTT. Residues: CASSELGAPQHF.

The rearrangement links TRBV27 to TRBJ2-5, with TRBD2 matching 8 bases. V was pared by 5 bases and J by 5 bases, with 10 bases of the junction left unmatched. This CDR3 contains 15 residues. Germline CDR1 is MNHEY and CDR2 is SMNVEV (reference sequence). The CDR3 DNA follows: TGTGCCAGCAGTCCGCAGACTAGCGCTAGGGAGACCCAGTACTTC. This encodes CASSPQTSARETQYF.

This chain uses TRBV7-9 with TRBJ2-2, with TRBD2 as a possible D gene (5 bases). The V end lost 1 base, the J end lost 5 bases, and 8 bases lay between the germline ends. This CDR3 comprises 14 residues. Germline values: CDR1 SEHNR, CDR2 FQNEAQ (reference sequence). CDR3 residues: CASSLGLATGELFF. CDR3 DNA sequence: TGTGCCAGCAGCTTAGGTCTAGCTACCGGGGAGCTGTTTTTT.

V gene TRBV27 combines with J gene TRBJ2-3; a possible D gene is TRBD2 (6 bases). The CDR3 contains 15 residues. V shed 6 bases and J shed 4 bases, with 17 bases lying between them. Germline V gene lookup returns CDR1 MNHEY and CDR2 SMNVEV (reference sequence). The CDR3 here is CASRRERAMADTQYF. CDR3 nucleotide sequence: TGTGCCAGCAGGCGAGAGCGGGCGATGGCAGATACGCAGTATTTT.

This chain links TRBV7-8 with TRBJ1-2; 7 bases align to TRBD1. The CDR3 is 15 amino acids. Germline loops: CDR1 SGHVS, CDR2 FQNEAQ. Germline trimming cut 3 bases from V and 1 base from J; bases unmatched to any gene: 5. DNA of the CDR3: TGTGCCAGCAGCTTGGAGGGGGCACTTAACTATGGCTACACCTTC. Translated, it gives CASSLEGALNYGYTF.

The chain recombines TRBV2 with TRBJ2-1; 14 bases map to TRBD2. V was pared by 5 bases and J by 6 bases, with 3 bases of the junction left unmatched. CDR1 SNHLY and CDR2 FYNNEI come from the germline V gene. The CDR3 has 15 amino acids. CDR3 residues: CASSKTSGRANEQFF. DNA for the CDR3: TGTGCCAGCAGTAAGACTAGCGGGAGGGCCAATGAGCAGTTCTTC. The entire variable domain, with the rest obtained from reference TRBV2 and TRBJ2-1, is as follows: EPEVTQTPSHQVTQMGQEVILRCVPISNHLYFYWYRQILGQKVEFLVSFYNNEISEKSEIFDDQFSVERPDGSNFTLKIRSTKLEDSAMYFCASSKTSGRANEQFFGPGTRLTVL.

V gene TRBV2 combines with J gene TRBJ1-1, with D possibly matching TRBD1 (6 bases). CDR3 length: 12 amino acids. Deletions cut 8 bases from V and 5 bases from J, with 12 bases between. Germline V lookup: CDR1 SNHLY, CDR2 FYNNEI. CDR3: CASGGGRTEAFF. CDR3 DNA: TGTGCCAGCGGAGGGGGGCGGACTGAAGCTTTCTTT.

The chain combines TRBV7-9 with TRBJ1-5; 7 bases line up with TRBD1. Germline V CDR1 and CDR2: SEHNR, FQNEAQ (reference sequence). V lost 3 bases to trimming and J lost 3 bases; unmatched junction nucleotides: 2. The CDR3 is 14 amino acids. The CDR3 sequence is CASSFGTVNQPQHF. The CDR3 DNA reads as TGTGCCAGCAGCTTCGGGACAGTCAATCAGCCCCAGCATTTT.

The rearrangement links TRBV4-2 to TRBJ2-7, with 9 positions matching TRBD2. The V gene's germline CDR1 is LGHNA and CDR2 YNFKEQ. Unmatched junction bases numbered 9, after V lost 1 base and J lost 2 bases. The CDR3 is 17 amino acids. This CDR3 reads CASSQVPSGATTYEQYF. As DNA, the CDR3 is TGTGCCAGCAGCCAAGTTCCTAGCGGGGCCACAACCTACGAGCAGTACTTC.

The chain carries TRBV5-1 and TRBJ2-6; D unclear. Trimming pared 0 bases from V and 0 bases from J, leaving 1 base between. The CDR3 sequence is 14 residues long. Germline V gives CDR1 SGHRS, CDR2 YFSETQ. CDR3 bases: TGCGCCAGCAGCTTGGACTCTGGGGCCAACGTCCTGACTTTC. Encoded protein: CASSLDSGANVLTF.

The V gene is TRBV7-6, the J gene TRBJ2-7, with a weak D call TRBD2 (5 bases). Germline loops: CDR1 SGHVS, CDR2 FNYEAQ. There are 15 residues in the CDR3. V was pared by 1 base and J by 0 bases, with 10 bases between. Here the CDR3 DNA reads TGTGCCAGCAGCTTAGGGCTAGCAAGCTCCTACGAGCAGTACTTC. Amino acids: CASSLGLASSYEQYF.

The J gene is TRBJ2-7, the V gene TRBV2; TRBD1 aligns across 7 bases. The CDR3 has 12 residues. The germline V gene has CDR1 SNHLY and CDR2 FYNNEI. J was trimmed by 6 bases and V by 7 bases; bases with no gene match: 6. The CDR3 coding sequence is TGTGCCAGCAACGAGGGGGCACTCGAGCAGTACTTC. It yields the protein CASNEGALEQYF.